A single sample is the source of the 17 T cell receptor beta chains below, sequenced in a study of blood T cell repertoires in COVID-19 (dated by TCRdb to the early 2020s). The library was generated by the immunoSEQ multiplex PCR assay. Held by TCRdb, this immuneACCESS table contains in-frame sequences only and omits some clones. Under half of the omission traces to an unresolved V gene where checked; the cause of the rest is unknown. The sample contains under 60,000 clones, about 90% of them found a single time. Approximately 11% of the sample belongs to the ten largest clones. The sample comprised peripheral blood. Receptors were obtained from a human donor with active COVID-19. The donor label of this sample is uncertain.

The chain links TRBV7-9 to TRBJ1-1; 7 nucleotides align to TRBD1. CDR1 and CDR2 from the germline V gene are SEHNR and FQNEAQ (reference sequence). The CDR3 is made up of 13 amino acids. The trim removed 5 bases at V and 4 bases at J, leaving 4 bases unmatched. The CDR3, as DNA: TGTGCCAGCAGCAAGGGACAGCTCACTGAAGCTTTCTTT. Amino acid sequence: CASSKGQLTEAFF.

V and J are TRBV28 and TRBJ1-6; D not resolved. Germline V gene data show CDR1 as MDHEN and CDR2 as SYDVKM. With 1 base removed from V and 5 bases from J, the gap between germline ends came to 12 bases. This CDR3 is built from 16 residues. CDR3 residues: CASSLLRIPNNSPLHF. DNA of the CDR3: TGTGCCAGCAGTTTATTGAGGATTCCAAATAATTCACCCCTCCACTTT.

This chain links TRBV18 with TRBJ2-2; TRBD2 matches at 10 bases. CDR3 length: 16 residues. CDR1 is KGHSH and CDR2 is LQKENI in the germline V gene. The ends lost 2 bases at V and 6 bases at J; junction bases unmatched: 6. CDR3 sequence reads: CASSPGLAGVAGELFF. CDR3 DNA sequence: TGTGCCAGCTCACCAGGGCTAGCGGGAGTAGCCGGGGAGCTGTTTTTT. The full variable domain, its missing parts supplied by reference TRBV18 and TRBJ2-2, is NAGVMQNPRHLVRRRGQEARLRCSPMKGHSHVYWYRQLPEEGLKFMVYLQKENIIDESGMPKERFSAEFPKEGPSILRIQQVVRGDSAAYFCASSPGLAGVAGELFFGEGSRLTVL.

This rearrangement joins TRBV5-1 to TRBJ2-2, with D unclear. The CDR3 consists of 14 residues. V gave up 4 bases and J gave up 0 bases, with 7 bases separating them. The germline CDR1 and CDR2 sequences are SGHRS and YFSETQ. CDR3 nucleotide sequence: TGCGCCAGCAGCGAACAGTCGAACACCGGGGAGCTGTTTTTT. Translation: CASSEQSNTGELFF.

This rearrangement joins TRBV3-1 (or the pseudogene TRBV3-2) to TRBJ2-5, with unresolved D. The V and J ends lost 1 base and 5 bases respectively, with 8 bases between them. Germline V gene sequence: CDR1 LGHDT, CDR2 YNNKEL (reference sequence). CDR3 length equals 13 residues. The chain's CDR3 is CASSQATGETQYF. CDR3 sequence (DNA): TGTGCCAGCAGCCAAGCGACTGGGGAGACCCAGTACTTC.

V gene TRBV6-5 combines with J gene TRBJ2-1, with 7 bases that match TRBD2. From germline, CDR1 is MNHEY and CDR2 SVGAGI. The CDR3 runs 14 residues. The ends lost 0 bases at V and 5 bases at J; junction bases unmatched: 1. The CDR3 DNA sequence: TGTGCCAGCAGTTACTCGGGAGGGCACAATGAGCAGTTCTTC. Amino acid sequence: CASSYSGGHNEQFF.

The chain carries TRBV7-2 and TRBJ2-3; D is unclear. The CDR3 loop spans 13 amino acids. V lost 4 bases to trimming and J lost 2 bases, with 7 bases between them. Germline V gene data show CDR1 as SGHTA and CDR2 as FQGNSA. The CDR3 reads CASSSQNTDTQYF. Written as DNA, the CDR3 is TGTGCCAGCAGCTCCCAAAACACAGATACGCAGTATTTT.

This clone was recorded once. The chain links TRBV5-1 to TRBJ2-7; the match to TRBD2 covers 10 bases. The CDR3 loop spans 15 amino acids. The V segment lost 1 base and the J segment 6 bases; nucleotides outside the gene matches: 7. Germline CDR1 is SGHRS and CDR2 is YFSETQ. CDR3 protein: CASSLNSGRAGEQYF. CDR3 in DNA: TGCGCCAGCAGCTTGAACAGCGGGAGGGCCGGCGAGCAGTACTTC.

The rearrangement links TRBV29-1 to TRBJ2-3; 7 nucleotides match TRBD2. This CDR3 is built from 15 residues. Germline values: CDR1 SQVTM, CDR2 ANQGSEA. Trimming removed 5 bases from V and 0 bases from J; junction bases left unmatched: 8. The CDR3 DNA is TGCAGCGTTTTCCCCCGACTAGCTAGCACAGATACGCAGTATTTT. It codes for CSVFPRLASTDTQYF.

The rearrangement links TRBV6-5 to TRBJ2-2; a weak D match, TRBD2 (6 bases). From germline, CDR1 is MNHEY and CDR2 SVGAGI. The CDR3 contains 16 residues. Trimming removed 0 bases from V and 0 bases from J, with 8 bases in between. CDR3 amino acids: CASSYSLATNTGELFF. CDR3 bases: TGTGCCAGCAGTTACTCCCTAGCGACGAACACCGGGGAGCTGTTTTTT.

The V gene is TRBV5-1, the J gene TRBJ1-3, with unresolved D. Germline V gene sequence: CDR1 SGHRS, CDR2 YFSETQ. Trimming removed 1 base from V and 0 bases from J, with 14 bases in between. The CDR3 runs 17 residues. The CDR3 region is CASSLYPRGDSGNTIYF. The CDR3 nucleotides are TGCGCCAGCAGCTTGTACCCTCGCGGAGACTCTGGAAACACCATATATTTT.

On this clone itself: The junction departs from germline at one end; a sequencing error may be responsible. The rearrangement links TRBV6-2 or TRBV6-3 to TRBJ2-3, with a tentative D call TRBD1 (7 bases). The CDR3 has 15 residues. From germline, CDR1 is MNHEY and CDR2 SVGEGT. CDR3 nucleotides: TGTGCCAGCAGTTACGGAGGGGGCGCCACAAATACGCAGTATTTT. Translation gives CASSYGGGATNTQYF.

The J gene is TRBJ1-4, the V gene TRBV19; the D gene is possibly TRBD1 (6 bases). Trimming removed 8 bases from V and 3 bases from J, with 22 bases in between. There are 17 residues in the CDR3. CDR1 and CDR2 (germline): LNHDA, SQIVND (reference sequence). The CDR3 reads CASAGTGGPLANEKLFF. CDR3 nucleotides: TGTGCCAGTGCCGGGACGGGGGGCCCTTTGGCTAATGAAAAACTGTTTTTT.

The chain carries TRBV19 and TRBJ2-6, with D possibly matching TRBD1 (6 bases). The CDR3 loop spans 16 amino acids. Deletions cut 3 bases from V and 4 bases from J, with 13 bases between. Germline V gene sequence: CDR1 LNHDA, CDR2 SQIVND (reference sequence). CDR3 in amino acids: CASSMGTGSGANVLTF. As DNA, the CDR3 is TGTGCCAGTAGTATGGGAACAGGGTCCGGGGCCAACGTCCTGACTTTC.

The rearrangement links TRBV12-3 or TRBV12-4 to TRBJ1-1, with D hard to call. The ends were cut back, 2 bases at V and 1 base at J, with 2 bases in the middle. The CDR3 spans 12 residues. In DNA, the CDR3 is TGTGCCAGCAGTTTACGGAACACTGAAGCTTTCTTT. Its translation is CASSLRNTEAFF.

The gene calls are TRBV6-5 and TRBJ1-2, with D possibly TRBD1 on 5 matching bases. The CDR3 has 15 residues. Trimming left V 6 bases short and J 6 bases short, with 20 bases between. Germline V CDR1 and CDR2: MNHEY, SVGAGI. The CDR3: CASRNGGEVKDGYTF. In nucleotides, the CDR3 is TGTGCCAGCAGAAACGGGGGGGAAGTGAAGGATGGCTACACCTTC.

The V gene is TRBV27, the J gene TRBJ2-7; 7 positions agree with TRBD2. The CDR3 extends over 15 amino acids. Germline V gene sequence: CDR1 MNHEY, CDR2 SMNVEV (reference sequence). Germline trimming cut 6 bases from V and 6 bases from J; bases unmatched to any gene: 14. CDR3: CASRQTGTNGVEQYF. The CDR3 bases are TGTGCCAGCAGACAAACCGGGACTAATGGCGTCGAGCAGTACTTC.